This T cell receptor (beta chain) comes out of a study of cytomegalovirus exposure and HLA in healthy donors. The germline V gene encodes CDR1 SGHNT and CDR2 YENEEA. V shed 5 bases and J 6 bases; nucleotides not matched to a gene: 5. The CDR3 is 14 residues long. Some clones are missing from TCRdb's copy, which holds only in-frame ones; the method was immunoSEQ multiplex PCR. The table includes approximately 90,000 clones, approximately 93% detected once. Sequenced: PBMCs. The rearrangement uses TRBV11-3 and TRBJ2-7; 12 bases match TRBD2. This TCR came from a woman in her twenties or thirties in good health and CMV-seropositive. The CDR3 coding sequence is TGTGCCAGCAGCCGCGGACTAGCGGGACTCGAGCAGTACTTC. Its translation: CASSRGLAGLEQYF.